This T cell receptor beta chain was sequenced for a study of T cells in Graves' hyperthyroidism and ophthalmopathy. This CDR3 region has 15 residues. Losses at the gene ends were 7 bases for V and 4 bases for J; bases not matched to a gene: 9. The germline gives CDR1 ENHRY, CDR2 SYGVKD. RNA transcripts were the template for amplifying TCR beta CDR3 regions. The HTBI primer set drove a first-round RT-PCR of the TCR CDR3. TCRdb processed the multiplex PCR reads anew with MiXCR; each CDR3 protein has one entry. This sample has hundreds of thousands of distinct CDR3 sequences, with about 45% found just once. Many counts were recorded for this clonotype.

The sample comprised peripheral blood or thyroid tissue (not recorded which). The chain uses TRBV10-3 and TRBJ2-7, with 11 bases identical to TRBD2. This sequence originates from an adult man with Graves' disease, either hyperthyroidism or ophthalmopathy (not recorded which). Here the CDR3 DNA reads TGTGCCATCAACGTCCTAGCGGGGGGAGTATACGAGCAGTACTTC. Translated: CAINVLAGGVYEQYF.